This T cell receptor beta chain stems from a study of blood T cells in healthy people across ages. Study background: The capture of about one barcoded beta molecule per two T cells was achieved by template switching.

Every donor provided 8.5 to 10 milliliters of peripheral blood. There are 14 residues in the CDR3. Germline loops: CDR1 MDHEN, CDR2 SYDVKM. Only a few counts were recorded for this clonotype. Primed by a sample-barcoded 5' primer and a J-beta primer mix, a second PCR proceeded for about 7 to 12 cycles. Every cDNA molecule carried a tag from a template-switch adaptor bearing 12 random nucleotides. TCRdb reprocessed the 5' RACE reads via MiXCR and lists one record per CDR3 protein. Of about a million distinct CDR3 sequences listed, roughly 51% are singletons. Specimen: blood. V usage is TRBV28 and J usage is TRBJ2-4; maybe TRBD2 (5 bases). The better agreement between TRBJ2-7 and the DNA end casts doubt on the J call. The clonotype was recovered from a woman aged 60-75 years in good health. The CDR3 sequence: CASSAWRRDYEQYF. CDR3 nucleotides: TGTGCCAGCAGTGCATGGCGACGGGACTACGAGCAGTACTTC.